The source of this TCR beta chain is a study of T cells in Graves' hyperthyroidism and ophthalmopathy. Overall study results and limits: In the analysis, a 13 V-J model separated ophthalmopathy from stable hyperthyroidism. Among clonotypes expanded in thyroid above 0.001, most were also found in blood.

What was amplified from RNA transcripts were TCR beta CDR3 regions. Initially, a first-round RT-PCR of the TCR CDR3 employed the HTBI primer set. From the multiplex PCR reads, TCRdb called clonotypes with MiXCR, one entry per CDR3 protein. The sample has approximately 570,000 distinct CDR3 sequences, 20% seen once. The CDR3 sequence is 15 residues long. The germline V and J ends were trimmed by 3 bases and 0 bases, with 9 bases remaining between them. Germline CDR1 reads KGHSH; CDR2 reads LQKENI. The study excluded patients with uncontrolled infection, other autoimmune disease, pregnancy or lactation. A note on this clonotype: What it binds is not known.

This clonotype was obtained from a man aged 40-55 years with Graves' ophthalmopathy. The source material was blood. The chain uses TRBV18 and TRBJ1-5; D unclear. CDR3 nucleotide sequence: TGTGCCAGCTCACCGGTCGACGGTAGCAATCAGCCCCAGCATTTT. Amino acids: CASSPVDGSNQPQHF.